This T cell receptor beta chain was obtained from a study of cytomegalovirus exposure and HLA in healthy donors (dated by TCRdb to 2016 to 2017). Background for the entire study: According to an earlier analysis of several hundred of the donors, about 190 million T cells yielded 90 million to 140 million unique TCR beta sequences and about 300 Gb of sequence data. The study aimed to test whether cataloging public T cell receptors could reveal signatures of past pathogen exposure. All discovery cohort repertoires had been generated on a single sequencing platform. Because of strong linkage in the cohort, five DR-DQ haplotypes were treated as single units for association and clustering. Both class I and class II loci were covered by HLA typing, at four-digit resolution. Rather than drawing on any new phenotypic data, the later analysis identified candidate immune exposures from TCR beta sequences and the way those sequences occurred across donors. Of the 300 to 500 genotyped donors, roughly 80% were placed in the genetic ancestry cluster associated with self-reported Caucasian donors. The number of donors typed differed by locus, with roughly 629-640 for A, B, C, DRB1 and DQB1, roughly 520 for DQA1, approximately 580 for DPA1, and around 430 for DPB1. About 300 gigabases of sequencing data and approximately 80 million unique TCR sequences were included in an early release covering around 600 HLA-typed donors. An earlier analysis of 587 of the donors used high-throughput TCR beta sequencing to judge whether each TCR beta V gene segment behaved as functional or pseudogenic. Genome-wide SNP genotypes for about 65% of the 666 donors were used in a later genetic analysis, which treated that subset as a discovery cohort. Besides the first cohort of some 670 subjects, a separate validation cohort made up of roughly 130 different subjects was used. To study patterns of TCR occurrence, a later analysis re-analyzed previously published TCR beta repertoires from 666 donors and added high-resolution HLA genotyping. On average, around 240,000 unique TCR beta nucleotide sequences were sequenced per donor among a few hundred genotyped donors of the cohort, with about 19% of those sequences being non-productive. Using immunosequencing, the study profiled T cell repertoires from 500 to 800 subjects and related those repertoires to cytomegalovirus serostatus. To predict cytomegalovirus infection status, the study brought together high-throughput TCR immunosequencing, statistical association of individual TCRs with disease status, and machine learning. Donor age, sex, ethnicity and CMV serostatus were compiled alongside the repertoire data.

Of note for this clone: Its target antigen remains unknown. Base qualities are missing; no much larger clone stands one base away.

Points the paper makes about the study in general: In a later analysis, HLA-associated TCR beta chains showed more clonal expansion and lower generation probabilities than non-associated chains that were equally common. This cohort had only TCR beta chains sequenced, and the lack of alpha or paired-chain data limited which features could be detected. A further reported finding was that TCR beta sequences accurately predicted the HLA-A and HLA-B alleles for most subjects in the first cohort. According to a later genetic analysis, donors in an Asian-associated ancestry cluster had fewer N-insertions in productive TCRs than the approximately 700-donor mean. Some IMGT-functional V segments, including TRBV6-2 and TRBV6-3, could not be told apart with the 87-base-pair reads, so those segments were excluded. Because HLA typing was unavailable for some donors at each locus, only the typed subset was used in association tests. An association between a missense DCLRE1C variant and V-gene and J-gene trimming of TCR beta chains was found in a later genetic analysis and replicated in an independent cohort. At a false discovery rate of 0.05, a later analysis linked 15,000 to 20,000 TCR beta sequences to specific HLA alleles. In a later analysis, the rate of TCR association differed among HLA loci, with DRB1 alleles having the most associated TCRs and HLA-C alleles having the fewest. The only immune exposure information available for the cohort was CMV serostatus. Cytomegalovirus status was reported to be diagnosed by the classifier with high specificity and sensitivity in both the original and validation cohorts. Correlated functional status among segregating V segments might be attributable to linkage disequilibrium, but an unknown experimental factor could not be ruled out. The study gave a list of about 170 TCR beta chains associated with cytomegalovirus. The authors suggested that the approach could potentially be extended to other disease states and immunological phenotypes. A cluster of highly shared sequence variants was judged likely to be a technical artifact of the sequencing pipeline. When HLA alleles, especially DR and DQ, strongly co-occurred, attributing TCR associations to individual alleles was difficult. In a later analysis, several top co-occurrence clusters were reported to appear linked to parvovirus B19, influenza, CMV and Epstein-Barr virus. Sequencing depth was assumed to be roughly uniform across donors in the presence/absence analyses, though that assumption may not hold. Most TCR sequences were seen in very few donors, while some public TCRs were found in many individuals. In an earlier analysis of fewer than 750 of the donors, most TCR beta V segments were observed in productive rearrangements about 90% or about 30% of the time, broadly matching IMGT annotations. About 17 rarely observed V segments, including chromosome 9 orphons, were excluded from the earlier analysis of several hundred of the donors because counts were too low. In vitro tests confirmed that a few of the cytomegalovirus-associated TCR beta chains recognize cytomegalovirus antigens. A later analysis found that most CMV-associated TCR beta chains appeared HLA-restricted, with HLA associations seemingly driven largely by CMV exposure.

The germline V gene (reference sequence) yields LNHDA for CDR1 and SQIVND for CDR2. The trim is 4 bases for V and 2 bases for J, with a gap of 12 bases between the germline ends. The CDR3 starts with the cysteine, ends with the phenylalanine, and has 14 residues. The entry retains the CDR3 DNA only, 42 bases that are in frame from base 1. The library was produced with the immunoSEQ multiplex PCR assay. The multiplex PCR relied on a mix of 60 forward primers for TCR Vbeta segments and 13 reverse primers for TCR Jbeta segments. The CDR3 region of rearranged TCR beta genes was amplified from genomic DNA by a multiplex PCR assay. On the Illumina HiSeq System, the amplified TCR beta libraries were sequenced as 87-base-pair reads. From the authors' description of their analysis: In a later analysis, around 80 million unique TCR beta chains were counted across the approximately 640 repertoires, and roughly 10 million of these chains were shared by at least two donors. Raw reads were error-corrected and collapsed into unique sequences with a nearest-neighbor algorithm that merged closely related sequences to remove PCR and sequencing errors. To assign V, D and J gene segments, CDR3 sequences were aligned to IMGT reference sequences. For a sequence to be retained, a match of at least six nucleotides was required to both a V gene segment and a J gene segment. Rearrangements were called productive when the CDR3 lacked stop codons and stayed in frame with V and J; all others were non-productive. CDR3 was defined according to IMGT convention as the region running from the second conserved V-encoded cysteine to the conserved J-encoded phenylalanine. In an earlier analysis of 550 to 650 of the donors, sequences lacking an unambiguous match to a single V gene segment were excluded. In an earlier analysis of approximately 500 of the donors, a V segment was called functional when productive rearrangements were above 56.7%, and segregating when the standard deviation between donors exceeded 5%. To diagnose cytomegalovirus status from the catalog of TCR beta chain sequences, a statistical classification framework was built. In a later analysis, V and J genes were assigned by comparing TCR nucleotide sequences against IMGT/GENE-DB human TR gene sequences. The TCRdist pipeline was used in a later analysis to assign CDR3 sequences and most-parsimonious VDJ recombination scenarios. In a later analysis, each TCR beta chain was defined by its CDR3 amino acid sequence together with its V-gene family, and reads lacking a unique V-gene family were excluded. A later analysis removed 500 to 600 highly shared, low-generation-probability nucleotide sequences to deal with suspected cross-contamination and a sequencing artifact. In a later analysis, a clonal expansion index was calculated for each public chain from normalized within-repertoire ranks of inferred template counts. In a later analysis, generation probabilities were computed using a VDJ recombination model fitted to out-of-frame rearrangements, and the results were checked against IGoR. In a later analysis, hypergeometric tests were used to score TCR-TCR, TCR-HLA and TCR-CMV co-occurrence, with a repertoire-size bias correction applied to TCR pairs. In a later analysis, false discovery rates were estimated by permuting HLA or CMV assignments 20 times. In a later analysis, co-occurring TCRs were grouped using DBSCAN, and TCRdist sequence similarity was added for clustering within HLA-allele-positive subsets. Repertoires with fewer than 30,000 or more than 120,000 public chains, plus five repertoires with anomalous nucleotide sharing, were excluded from co-occurrence clustering. The table was pulled from immuneACCESS by TCRdb, which kept in-frame rearrangements only. Such tables lose some clones; where checked, under half of the loss comes from unresolved V genes, and the rest has no known cause. V and J calls and clone size are copied from that table; D and trimming were computed from the DNA. The sample table records roughly 200,000 clones; around 81% of these occur just once. The top ten hold around 5.7% of the sample.

The cohort was made up of 666 healthy bone marrow donors. Cohort members were all nominally healthy when sampled, although unrecorded immune exposures were likely present. The donor was CMV seronegative and belonged to the group of 350 to 400 seronegative cohort members. Every donor gave a peripheral blood sample, and the peripheral blood mononuclear cells from that sample were used for TCR beta sequencing. Genomic DNA extraction from the blood cell samples was performed with the Qiagen DNeasy Blood Extraction Kit. The V and J segments used are TRBV19 and TRBJ2-7; the D gene remains uncertain. Sequencing used PBMCs. This receptor was identified in a man aged 40-49 years in good health and CMV-seronegative. The DNA reads as follows: TGTGCCAGTAGTAACGTCGAGGAAACCTACGAGCAGTACTTC. The encoded protein is CASSNVEETYEQYF. Where the CDR3 stops, the reference TRBV19 and TRBJ2-7 genes take over; the full variable domain is DGGITQSPKYLFRKEGQNVTLSCEQNLNHDAMYWYRQDPGQGLRLIYYSQIVNDFQKGDIAEGYSVSREKKESFPLTVTSAQKNPTAFYLCASSNVEETYEQYFGPGTRLTVT.